The source of this T cell receptor (beta chain) is a study of long-term antiretroviral therapy in people with HIV. In regard to this clone: The antigen is undetermined.

Study-level findings and limits: Narrower CDR3 length ranges marked HIV repertoires relative to controls. Blood was collected between about 2003 and 2017, possibly under older ART regimens.

V gave up 3 bases and J gave up 7 bases, with 13 bases separating them. In germline, CDR1 is MNHNS, CDR2 SASEGT. This CDR3 contains 15 residues. Version v3.0 of the immunoSEQ assay was performed at survey level. Measured with immunoSEQ multiplex PCR; TCRdb has only the in-frame clones, and not every one. The sample includes about 20,000 clones, around 89% of them seen just once. Post-ART PBMC samples numbered at least two per donor, and pre-ART ones at least one. The United States was where all participants with HIV were treated. This TCR was sampled from a man aged 50 or older with HIV. The source material was unsorted PBMCs, sampled 4.2 years after starting antiretroviral therapy. The chain combines TRBV6-1 with TRBJ1-6; D is unresolved. CDR3 region: CASSEAPGKNSPLHF. CDR3 sequence (DNA): TGTGCCAGCAGTGAGGCGCCAGGAAAGAATTCACCCCTCCACTTT.